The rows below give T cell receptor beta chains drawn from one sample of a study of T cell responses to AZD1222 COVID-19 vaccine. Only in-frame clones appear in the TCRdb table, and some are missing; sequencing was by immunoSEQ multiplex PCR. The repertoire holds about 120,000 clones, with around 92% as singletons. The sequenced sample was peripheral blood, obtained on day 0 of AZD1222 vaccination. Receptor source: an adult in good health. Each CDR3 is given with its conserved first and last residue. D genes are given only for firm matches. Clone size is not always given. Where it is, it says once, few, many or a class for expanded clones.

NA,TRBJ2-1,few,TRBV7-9,TGTGCCAGCAGCTTAGTCGGAGTCCAGTTCTTC,CASSLVGVQFF
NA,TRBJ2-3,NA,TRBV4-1,TGCGCCAGCAGCCAAGGCAGGGGCGCAGATACGCAGTATTTT,CASSQGRGADTQYF
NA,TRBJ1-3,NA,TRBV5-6,TGTGCCAGCAGCTTGGGCCCGCAGACTGGAAACACCATATATTTT,CASSLGPQTGNTIYF
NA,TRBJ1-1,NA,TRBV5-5,TGTGCCAGCAGCTTGTTGCGAGGGGTAACTGAAGCTTTCTTT,CASSLLRGVTEAFF
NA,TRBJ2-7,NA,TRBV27,TGTGCCAGCAGTCTCGAGGGGGGCATATACGAGCAGTACTTC,CASSLEGGIYEQYF
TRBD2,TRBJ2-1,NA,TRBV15,TGTGCCACCAGCTGGAGCGGGAGAAGCTCCTACAATGAGCAGTTCTTC,CATSWSGRSSYNEQFF
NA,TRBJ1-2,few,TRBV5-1,TGCGCCAGCAGCTTAACGGCTAACTATGGCTACACCTTC,CASSLTANYGYTF
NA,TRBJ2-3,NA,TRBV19,TGTGCCAGTAGGGTGGTTGACCTTATAACAGATACGCAGTATTTT,CASRVVDLITDTQYF
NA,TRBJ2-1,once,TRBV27,TGTGCCAGCAGTTTGGGGCAGTACAATGAGCAGTTCTTC,CASSLGQYNEQFF
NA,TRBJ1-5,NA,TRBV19,TGTGCCAGTAATAAGTACAATCAGCCCCAGCATTTT,CASNKYNQPQHF
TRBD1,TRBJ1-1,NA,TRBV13,TGTGCCAGCGGTACACAGGGGGTGACTGAAGCTTTCTTT,CASGTQGVTEAFF
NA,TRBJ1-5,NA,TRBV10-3,TGTGCCATCAGTGAGGCGGTCAGGGGAGGGAATCAGCCCCAGCATTTT,CAISEAVRGGNQPQHF
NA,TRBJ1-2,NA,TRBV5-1,TGCGCCAGCAGCTTGTGGACCGAGAGGGGGTATGGCTACACCTTC,CASSLWTERGYGYTF
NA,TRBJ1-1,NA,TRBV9,TGTGCCAGCAGCGCCCCAAGGGGGTCTGGCACTGAAGCTTTCTTT,CASSAPRGSGTEAFF
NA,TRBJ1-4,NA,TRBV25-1,TGTGCCAGCACCATCGGCACTAATGAAAAACTGTTTTTT,CASTIGTNEKLFF
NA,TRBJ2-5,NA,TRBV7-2,TGTGCCAGCAGCCCTGACTCATCGGAGGGGCGACAAGAGACCCAGTACTTC,CASSPDSSEGRQETQYF
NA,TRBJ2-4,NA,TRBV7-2,TGTGCCAGCACCCGACCCTCCCTTGCCAAAAACATTCAGTACTTC,CASTRPSLAKNIQYF
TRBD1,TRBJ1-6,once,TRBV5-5,TGTGCCAGCTACAGGGGGGGTTCCTATAATTCACCCCTCCACTTT,CASYRGGSYNSPLHF
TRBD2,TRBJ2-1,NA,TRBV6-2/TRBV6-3,TGTGCCAGCAGTTACGAAGCGGGGGGCTACAATGAGCAGTTCTTC,CASSYEAGGYNEQFF
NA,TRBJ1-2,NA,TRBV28,TGTGCCAGCAGTTTGGTGCAGGCTAGGTATGGCTACACCTTC,CASSLVQARYGYTF
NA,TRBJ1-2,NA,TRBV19,TGTGCCAGTAGTCCCCCGGGGCCTCACTATGGCTACACCTTC,CASSPPGPHYGYTF
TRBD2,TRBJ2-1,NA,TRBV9,TGTGCCAGCAGCCTTTATGGGCTAGCGGGGAACAATGAGCAGTTCTTC,CASSLYGLAGNNEQFF
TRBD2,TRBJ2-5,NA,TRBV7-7,TGTGCTAGCAGCTCGTCCGGGACTAGCGGGACCCAGTACTTC,CASSSSGTSGTQYF
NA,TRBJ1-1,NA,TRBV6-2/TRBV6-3,TGTGCCAGCAGTGTCCGGACAAGGTACACTGAAGCTTTCTTT,CASSVRTRYTEAFF
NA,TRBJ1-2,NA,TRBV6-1,TGTGCCAGCAGTGAAGCCATGACAGTAAACTATGGCTACACCTTC,CASSEAMTVNYGYTF
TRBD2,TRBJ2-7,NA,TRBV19,TGTGCCAGTAGTTGGCGGGAGGGCTACGAGCAGTACTTC,CASSWREGYEQYF
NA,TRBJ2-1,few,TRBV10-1,TGCGCCAGCAGTGAAGGGGATGAGCAGTTCTTC,CASSEGDEQFF
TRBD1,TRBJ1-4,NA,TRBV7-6,TGTGCCAGCAGCTTAGGACAGGGATTGTCGACTAATGAAAAACTGTTTTTT,CASSLGQGLSTNEKLFF
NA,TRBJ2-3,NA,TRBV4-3,TGCGCCAGCAGCCAACGAGGCCTCGTCACAGATACGCAGTATTTT,CASSQRGLVTDTQYF
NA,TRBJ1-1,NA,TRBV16,TGTGCCAGCAGCCAATCTCAGAGGGTGAACACTGAAGCTTTCTTT,CASSQSQRVNTEAFF
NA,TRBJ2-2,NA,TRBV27,TGTGCCAGCAGTTTCGGGGTTTGGGTCTCTTCGAACACCGGGGAGCTGTTTTTT,CASSFGVWVSSNTGELFF
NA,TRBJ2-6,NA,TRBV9,TGTGCCAGCAGCGTAGGGGTGAGAGGGGCCAACGTCCTGACTTTC,CASSVGVRGANVLTF
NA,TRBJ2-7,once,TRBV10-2,TGCGCCAGCAGTGAGGGTTCGGGTGAGCAGTACTTC,CASSEGSGEQYF
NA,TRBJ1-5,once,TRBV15,TGTGCCACCAGCAGAAGACAGAGCTTCTTCAATCAGCCCCAGCATTTT,CATSRRQSFFNQPQHF
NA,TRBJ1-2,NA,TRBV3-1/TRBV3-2,TGTGCCAGCAGCCAGGGCCAGCGTAACTATGGCTACACCTTC,CASSQGQRNYGYTF
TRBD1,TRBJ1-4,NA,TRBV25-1,TGTGCCACTAGGGGGGACAGTAATGAAAAACTGTTTTTT,CATRGDSNEKLFF
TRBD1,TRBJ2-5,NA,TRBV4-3,TGCGCCAGCAGCCAAGATCGAGACAGGGGGCCCGCCAGAGACTTCCAAGAGACCCAGTACTTC,CASSQDRDRGPARDFQETQYF
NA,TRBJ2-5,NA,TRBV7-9,TGTGCCAGCAGCTCCGAGGACTTCCAAGAGACCCAGTACTTC,CASSSEDFQETQYF
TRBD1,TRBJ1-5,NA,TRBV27,TGTGCCAGCAGCCTTACAGGGACAGGGCGCAATCAGCCCCAGCATTTT,CASSLTGTGRNQPQHF
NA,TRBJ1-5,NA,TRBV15,TGTGCCACCAGCAGAGATTACTCCGGCGGTCAGCCCCAGCATTTT,CATSRDYSGGQPQHF
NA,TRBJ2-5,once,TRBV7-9,TGTGCCAGCAGCCACCCAGGGCGGTTCCAAGAGACCCAGTACTTC,CASSHPGRFQETQYF
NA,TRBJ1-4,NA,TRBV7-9,TGTGCCAGCAGCGCGGGACTGACTGATGAAAAACTGTTTTTT,CASSAGLTDEKLFF
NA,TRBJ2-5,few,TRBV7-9,TGTGCCAGCAGCTTAGTAACAGTACCCCAAGAGACCCAGTACTTC,CASSLVTVPQETQYF
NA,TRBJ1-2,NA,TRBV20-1,TGCAGTGCTTTATCGGGCAGCGGCTACACCTTC,CSALSGSGYTF
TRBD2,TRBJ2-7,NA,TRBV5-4,TGTGCCAGCAGCTTGCGAGTCTCGCGGGGGGCCTTTCCCTACGAGCAGTACTTC,CASSLRVSRGAFPYEQYF
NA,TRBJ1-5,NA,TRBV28,TGTGCCAGCAGCCGAGGGGGGAGCAATCAGCCCCAGCATTTT,CASSRGGSNQPQHF
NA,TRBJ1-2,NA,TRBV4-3,TGCGCCAGCAGCCAAGAAAGTGGAGGGTATGGCTACACCTTC,CASSQESGGYGYTF
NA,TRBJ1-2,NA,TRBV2,TGTGCCAGCATGGCAGGGATCTATGGCTACACCTTC,CASMAGIYGYTF
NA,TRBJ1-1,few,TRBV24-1,TGTGCCACCGACCAGTTTTTTAACACTGAAGCTTTCTTT,CATDQFFNTEAFF
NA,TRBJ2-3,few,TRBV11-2,TGTGCCAGCAGCTTAAGACGGGATCGATCTGATACGCAGTATTTT,CASSLRRDRSDTQYF
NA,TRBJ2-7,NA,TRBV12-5,TGTGCTAGTGGTGATGCAGGGGTTTGGGCCTACGAGCAGTACTTC,CASGDAGVWAYEQYF
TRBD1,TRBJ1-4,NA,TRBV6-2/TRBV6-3,TGTGCCAGCAGCCCGGTCGGGACAGCTAATGAAAAACTGTTTTTT,CASSPVGTANEKLFF
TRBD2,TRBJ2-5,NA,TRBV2,TGTGCCAGCAGTAAGCGGGAGGGCCGTCAAGAGACCCAGTACTTC,CASSKREGRQETQYF
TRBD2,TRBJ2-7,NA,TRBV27,TGTGCCAGCAGTCTCCGGGAGGGTGGTTCCTACGAGCAGTACTTC,CASSLREGGSYEQYF
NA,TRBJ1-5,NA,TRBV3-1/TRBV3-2,TGTGCCAGCAGCCCAGGGACGCTGGGTCAGCCCCAGCATTTT,CASSPGTLGQPQHF
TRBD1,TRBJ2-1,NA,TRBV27,TGTGCCAGCAGTATCATACCGGGACAGGGAAATGAGCAGTTCTTC,CASSIIPGQGNEQFF
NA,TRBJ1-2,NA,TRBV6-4,TGTGCCAGCAGTGACTGGCGGTTCTATGGCTACACCTTC,CASSDWRFYGYTF
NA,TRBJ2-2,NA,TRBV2,TGTGCCAGCAGTGAATATCGGGTTAAAACGGACACCGGGGAGCTGTTTTTT,CASSEYRVKTDTGELFF